The sequence of this T cell receptor (beta chain) was determined in a study of neurological immune-mediated disorders. This clonotype was seen more than once but under ten times. MiXCR, run by TCRdb on the 5' RACE reads, gives a single entry per CDR3 protein. The sample consists of about 79,000 distinct CDR3 sequences, approximately 14% of them appearing once. The source material was PBMCs. The sequence came from a woman between 45 and 65 years old in good health.

The CDR3 nucleotides read TGTGCCAGCAGTCTTTCTTACAACACTGAAGCTTTCTTT. This codes for CASSLSYNTEAFF. This chain connects TRBV6-6 to TRBJ1-1; D is unclear. CDR1 is MNHNY and CDR2 is SVGAGI in the germline V gene (reference sequence). Trimming cost V 5 bases and J 2 bases, with 9 bases left between them. This CDR3 has 13 residues.